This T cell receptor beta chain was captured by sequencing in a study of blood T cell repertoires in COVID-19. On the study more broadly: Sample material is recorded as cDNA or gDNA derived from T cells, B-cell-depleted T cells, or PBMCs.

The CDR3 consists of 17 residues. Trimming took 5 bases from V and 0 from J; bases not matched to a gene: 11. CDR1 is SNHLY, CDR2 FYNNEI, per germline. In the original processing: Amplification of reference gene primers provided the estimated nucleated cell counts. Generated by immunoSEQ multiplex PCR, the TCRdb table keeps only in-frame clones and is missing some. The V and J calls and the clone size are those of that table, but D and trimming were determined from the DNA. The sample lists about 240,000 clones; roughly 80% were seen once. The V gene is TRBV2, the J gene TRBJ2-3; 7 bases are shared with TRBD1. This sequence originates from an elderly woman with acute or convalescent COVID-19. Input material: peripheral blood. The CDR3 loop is CASSQEDRAPSTDTQYF. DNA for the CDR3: TGTGCCAGCAGTCAAGAAGACAGGGCGCCTAGCACAGATACGCAGTATTTT.